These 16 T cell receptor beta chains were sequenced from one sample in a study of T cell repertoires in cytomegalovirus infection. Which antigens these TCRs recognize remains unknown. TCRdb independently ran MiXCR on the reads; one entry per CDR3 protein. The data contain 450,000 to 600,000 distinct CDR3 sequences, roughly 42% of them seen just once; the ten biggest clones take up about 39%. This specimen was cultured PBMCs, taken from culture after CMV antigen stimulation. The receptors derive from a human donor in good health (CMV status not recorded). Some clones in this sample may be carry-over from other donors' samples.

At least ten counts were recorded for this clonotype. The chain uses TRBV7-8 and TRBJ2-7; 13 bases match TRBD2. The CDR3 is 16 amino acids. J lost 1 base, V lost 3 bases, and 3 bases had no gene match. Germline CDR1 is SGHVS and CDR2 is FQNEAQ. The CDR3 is CASSLGGLAGSYEQYF. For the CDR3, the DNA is TGTGCCAGCAGCTTGGGGGGACTAGCGGGGTCCTACGAGCAGTACTTC.

The CDR3, as DNA: TGTGCCAGCAGCCCCAACCTGCGGGTGGATACCTACGAGCAGTACTTC. Amino acid sequence: CASSPNLRVDTYEQYF. The rearrangement joins TRBV9 to TRBJ2-7; a possible D gene is TRBD2 (5 bases). Germline V lookup: CDR1 SGDLS, CDR2 YYNGEE. V was cut by 4 bases and J by 2 bases, with 19 bases left in between. This CDR3 has 16 amino acids. Based on the CDR3 plus reference TRBV9 and TRBJ2-7, the full variable domain is DSGVTQTPKHLITATGQRVTLRCSPRSGDLSVYWYQQSLDQGLQFLIQYYNGEERAKGNILERFSAQQFPDLHSELNLSSLELGDSALYFCASSPNLRVDTYEQYFGPGTRLTVT.

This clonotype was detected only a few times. CDR3 region: CASSLQADEKLFF. CDR3 sequence (DNA): TGCGCCAGCAGTTTACAGGCTGATGAAAAACTGTTTTTT. The chain is built from TRBV4-3 and TRBJ1-4, with D perhaps matching TRBD1 (5 bases). V lost 6 bases and J lost 6, with 11 bases in between. In germline, CDR1 is LGHNA, CDR2 YSLEER. This CDR3 has 13 residues.

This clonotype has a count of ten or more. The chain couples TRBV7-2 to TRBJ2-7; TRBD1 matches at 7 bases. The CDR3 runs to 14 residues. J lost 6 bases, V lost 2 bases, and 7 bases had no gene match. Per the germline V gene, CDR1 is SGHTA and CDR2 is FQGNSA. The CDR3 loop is CASSLRDSFLEQYF. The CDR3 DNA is TGTGCCAGCAGCTTAAGGGACAGTTTTCTCGAGCAGTACTTC.

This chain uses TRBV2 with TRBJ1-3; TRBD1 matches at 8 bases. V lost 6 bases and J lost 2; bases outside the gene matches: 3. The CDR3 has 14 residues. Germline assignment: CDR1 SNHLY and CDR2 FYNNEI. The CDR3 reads CASRDRVAGNTIYF. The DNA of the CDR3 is TGTGCCAGCAGGGACAGGGTTGCTGGAAACACCATATATTTT.

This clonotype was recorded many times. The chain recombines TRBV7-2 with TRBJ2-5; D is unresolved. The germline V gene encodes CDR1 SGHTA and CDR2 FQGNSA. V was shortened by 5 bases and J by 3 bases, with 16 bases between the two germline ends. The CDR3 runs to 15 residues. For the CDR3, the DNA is TGTGCCAGCAGCACCCGGACCCTGAGCAAAGAGACCCAGTACTTC. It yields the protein CASSTRTLSKETQYF.

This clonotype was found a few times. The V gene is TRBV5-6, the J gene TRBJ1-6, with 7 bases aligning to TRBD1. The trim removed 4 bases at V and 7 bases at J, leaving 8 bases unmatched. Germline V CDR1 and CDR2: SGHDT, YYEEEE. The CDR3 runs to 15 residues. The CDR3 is CASSVKGQPNSPLHF. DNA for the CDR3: TGTGCCAGCAGCGTTAAGGGACAGCCCAATTCACCCCTCCACTTT. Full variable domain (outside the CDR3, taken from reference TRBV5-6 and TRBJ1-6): DAGVTQSPTHLIKTRGQQVTLRCSPKSGHDTVSWYQQALGQGPQFIFQYYEEEERQRGNFPDRFSGHQFPNYSSELNVNALLLGDSALYLCASSVKGQPNSPLHFGNGTRLTVT.

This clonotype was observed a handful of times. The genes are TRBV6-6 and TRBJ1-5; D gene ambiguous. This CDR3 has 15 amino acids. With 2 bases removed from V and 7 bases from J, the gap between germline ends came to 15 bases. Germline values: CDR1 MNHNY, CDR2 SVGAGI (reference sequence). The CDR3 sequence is CASSYPLSGRQPQHF. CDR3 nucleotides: TGTGCCAGCAGTTACCCCTTATCTGGTAGGCAGCCCCAGCATTTT.

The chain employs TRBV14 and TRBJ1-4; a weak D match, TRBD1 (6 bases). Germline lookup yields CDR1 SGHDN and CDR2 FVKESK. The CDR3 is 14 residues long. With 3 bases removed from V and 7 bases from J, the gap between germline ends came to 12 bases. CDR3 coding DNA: TGTGCCAGCAGCCAGGGGGCAATCAGTGAAAAACTGTTTTTT. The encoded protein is CASSQGAISEKLFF.

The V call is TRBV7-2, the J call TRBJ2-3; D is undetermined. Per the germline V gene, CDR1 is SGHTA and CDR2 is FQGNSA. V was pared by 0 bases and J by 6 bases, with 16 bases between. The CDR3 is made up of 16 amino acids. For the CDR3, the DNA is TGTGCCAGCAGCTTAGCGCTGGGCATCGGGTCGGATACGCAGTATTTT. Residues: CASSLALGIGSDTQYF.

CDR3 region: CASSLERRAGALYQETQYF. CDR3 DNA sequence: TGTGCCAGCAGCTTAGAAAGGCGGGCGGGGGCCCTTTACCAAGAGACCCAGTACTTC. V usage is TRBV7-9 and J usage is TRBJ2-5; D is perhaps TRBD2 (7 bases). Trimming pared 1 base from V and 0 bases from J, leaving 21 bases between. This CDR3 is 19 amino acids long. In germline, CDR1 is SEHNR, CDR2 FQNEAQ (reference sequence).

The CDR3 loop reads CASSHKGNSGNTIYF. CDR3 in DNA: TGTGCCAGCAGCCACAAAGGGAACTCTGGAAACACCATATATTTT. The V gene is TRBV5-4, the J gene TRBJ1-3, with unresolved D. The CDR3 is made up of 15 amino acids. The germline V gene has CDR1 SGHNT and CDR2 YYREEE (reference sequence). Trimming took off 4 bases at V and 0 bases at J, with 11 bases between the two ends.

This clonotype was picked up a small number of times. CDR3 coding DNA: TGTGCCAGCAGCTACGCCGTCGGATCAAGGAACACTGAAGCTTTCTTT. Amino acids: CASSYAVGSRNTEAFF. The chain joins TRBV6-2 or TRBV6-3 to TRBJ1-1, with unresolved D. CDR3 length equals 16 residues. Germline-derived CDR1 and CDR2 are MNHEY and SVGEGT. V dropped 6 bases and J dropped 1 base, with 18 bases sitting between them.

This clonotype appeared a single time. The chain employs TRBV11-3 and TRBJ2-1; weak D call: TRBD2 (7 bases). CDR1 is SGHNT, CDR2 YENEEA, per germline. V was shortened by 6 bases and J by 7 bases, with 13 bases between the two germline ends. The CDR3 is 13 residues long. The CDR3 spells CASRGGAGNEQFF. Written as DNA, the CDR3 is TGTGCCAGCAGGGGGGGGGCCGGGAATGAGCAGTTCTTC.

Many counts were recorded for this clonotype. The CDR3 loop reads CASSPRRGREKLFF. CDR3 bases: TGTGCCAGCAGCCCCAGGAGGGGAAGGGAAAAACTGTTTTTT. The chain couples TRBV7-2 to TRBJ1-4; D is perhaps TRBD1 (5 bases). The CDR3 extends over 14 amino acids. Trimming removed 5 bases from V and 8 bases from J, with 15 bases in between. Germline V gene lookup returns CDR1 SGHTA and CDR2 FQGNSA.

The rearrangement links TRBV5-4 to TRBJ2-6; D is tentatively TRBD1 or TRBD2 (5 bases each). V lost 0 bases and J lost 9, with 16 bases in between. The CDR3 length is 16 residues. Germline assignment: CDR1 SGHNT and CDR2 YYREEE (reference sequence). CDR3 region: CASSLGGFPFVNVLTF. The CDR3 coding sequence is TGTGCCAGCAGCTTGGGGGGGTTCCCCTTCGTCAACGTCCTGACTTTC.